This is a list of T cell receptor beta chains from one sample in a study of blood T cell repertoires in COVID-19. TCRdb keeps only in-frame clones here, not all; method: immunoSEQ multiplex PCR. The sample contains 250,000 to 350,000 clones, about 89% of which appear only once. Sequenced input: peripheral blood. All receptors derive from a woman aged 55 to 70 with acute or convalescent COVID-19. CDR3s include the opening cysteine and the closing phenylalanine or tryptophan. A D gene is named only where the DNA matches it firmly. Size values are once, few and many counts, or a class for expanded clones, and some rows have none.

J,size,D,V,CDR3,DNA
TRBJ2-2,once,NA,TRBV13,CASSHEQGPNTGELFF,TGTGCCAGCAGTCACGAACAGGGTCCGAACACCGGGGAGCTGTTTTTT
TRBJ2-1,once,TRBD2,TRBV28,CASKLAGGDNEQFF,TGTGCCAGCAAACTAGCGGGAGGGGACAATGAGCAGTTCTTC
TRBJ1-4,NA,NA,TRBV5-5,CASSLLEGFEKLFF,TGTGCCAGCAGCTTGTTGGAGGGTTTTGAAAAACTGTTTTTT
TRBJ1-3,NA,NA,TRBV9,CASSASGLYSGNTIYF,TGTGCCAGCAGCGCAAGCGGACTGTACTCTGGAAACACCATATATTTT
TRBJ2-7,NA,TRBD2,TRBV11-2,CASSLGGGFNEQYF,TGTGCCAGCAGCTTAGGCGGGGGTTTCAACGAGCAGTACTTC
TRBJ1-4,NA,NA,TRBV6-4,CASRATGSTNEKLFF,TGTGCCAGCAGAGCTACAGGGTCAACTAATGAAAAACTGTTTTTT
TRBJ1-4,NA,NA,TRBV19,CASTPIPGVGEKLFF,TGTGCCAGTACCCCTATACCGGGGGTAGGGGAAAAACTGTTTTTT
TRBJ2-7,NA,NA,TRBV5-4,CASSRILVADEQYF,TGTGCCAGCAGCCGGATACTAGTTGCCGACGAGCAGTACTTC
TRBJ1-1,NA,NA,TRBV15,CATSRDRGDTEAFF,TGTGCCACCAGCAGAGATCGGGGGGACACTGAAGCTTTCTTT
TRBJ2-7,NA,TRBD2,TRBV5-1,CASSLALISGGSYEQYF,TGCGCCAGCAGCTTGGCCCTAATCAGCGGGGGTTCCTACGAGCAGTACTTC
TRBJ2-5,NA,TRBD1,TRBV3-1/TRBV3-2,CASSQLTGVAETQYF,TGTGCCAGCAGCCAGCTTACAGGGGTCGCAGAGACCCAGTACTTC
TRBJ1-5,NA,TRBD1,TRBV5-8,CASSLGRGTGLDQPQHF,TGTGCCAGCAGCCTCGGCCGGGGGACAGGGCTCGATCAGCCCCAGCATTTT
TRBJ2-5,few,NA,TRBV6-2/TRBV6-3,CASSEAGETQYF,TGTGCCAGCAGTGAGGCGGGAGAGACCCAGTACTTC
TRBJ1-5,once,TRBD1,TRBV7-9,CASSFSTPGQVKPQHF,TGTGCCAGCAGCTTTTCTACCCCGGGACAGGTTAAGCCCCAGCATTTT
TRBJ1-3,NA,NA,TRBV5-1,CASSPIDNSGNTIYF,TGCGCCAGCAGCCCCATCGACAACTCTGGAAACACCATATATTTT
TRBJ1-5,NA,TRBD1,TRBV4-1,CASSLSDRGNQPQHF,TGCGCCAGCAGCCTTTCTGACAGGGGAAATCAGCCCCAGCATTTT
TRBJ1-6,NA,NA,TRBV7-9,CASSPRDTYNSPLHF,TGTGCCAGCAGCCCCCGGGACACCTATAATTCACCCCTCCACTTT
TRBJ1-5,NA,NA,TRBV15,CATSRDRVKEPQHF,TGTGCCACCAGCAGAGATCGGGTAAAGGAGCCCCAGCATTTT
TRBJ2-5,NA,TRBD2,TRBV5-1,CASRGLAEETQYF,TGCGCCAGCAGGGGACTAGCGGAAGAGACCCAGTACTTC
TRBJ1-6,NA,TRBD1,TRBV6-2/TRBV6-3,CASSYRGRNSPLHF,TGTGCCAGCAGTTACAGGGGGCGCAATTCACCCCTCCACTTT
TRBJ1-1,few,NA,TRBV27,CASSWWAGTEAFF,TGTGCCAGCAGTTGGTGGGCTGGCACTGAAGCTTTCTTT
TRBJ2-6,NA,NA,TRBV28,CASSFIGRGANVLTF,TGTGCCAGCAGTTTTATTGGGCGCGGGGCCAACGTCCTGACTTTC
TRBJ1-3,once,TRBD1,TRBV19,CASSATGGPGNTIYF,TGTGCCAGTAGTGCGACAGGGGGGCCTGGAAACACCATATATTTT
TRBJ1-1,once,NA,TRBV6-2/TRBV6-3,CASSYPGGGNEAFF,TGTGCCAGCAGTTACCCGGGGGGCGGAAATGAAGCTTTCTTT
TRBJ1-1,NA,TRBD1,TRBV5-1,CASSLVSAGTVTNTEAFF,TGCGCCAGCAGCTTGGTTTCTGCCGGGACAGTAACGAACACTGAAGCTTTCTTT
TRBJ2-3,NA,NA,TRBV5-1,CASSFTGTGYSDTQYF,TGCGCCAGCAGCTTTACCGGGACTGGATACTCAGATACGCAGTATTTT
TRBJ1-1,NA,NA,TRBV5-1,CASSRGWNTEAFF,TGCGCCAGCAGTCGAGGTTGGAACACTGAAGCTTTCTTT
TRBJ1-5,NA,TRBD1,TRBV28,CASTATGGRNQPQHF,TGTGCCAGCACCGCAACAGGGGGCCGTAATCAGCCCCAGCATTTT
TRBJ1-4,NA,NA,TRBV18,CASSPGATNEKLFF,TGTGCCAGCTCGCCGGGTGCAACTAATGAAAAACTGTTTTTT
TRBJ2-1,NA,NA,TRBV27,CASSQRDLLNEQFF,TGTGCCAGCAGTCAACGGGACTTGTTGAATGAGCAGTTCTTC
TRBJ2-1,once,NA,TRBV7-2,CASSLEGRASLYNEQFF,TGTGCCAGCAGCTTAGAGGGCAGGGCTTCCCTATACAATGAGCAGTTCTTC
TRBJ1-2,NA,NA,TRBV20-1,CSAENGYTF,TGCAGTGCCGAGAATGGCTACACCTTC
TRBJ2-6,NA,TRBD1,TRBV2,CAIRDRGTGANVLTF,TGTGCCATTAGGGACAGGGGGACCGGGGCCAACGTCCTGACTTTC
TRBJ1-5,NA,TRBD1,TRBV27,CASTPGGLGQPQHF,TGTGCCAGCACCCCAGGGGGCCTAGGTCAGCCCCAGCATTTT
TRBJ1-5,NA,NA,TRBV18,CASSPTGQGSYNQPQHF,TGTGCCAGCTCACCAACTGGTCAGGGGTCTTACAATCAGCCCCAGCATTTT
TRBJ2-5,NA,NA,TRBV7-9,CASSLGEYQETQYF,TGTGCCAGCAGCTTAGGAGAGTACCAAGAGACCCAGTACTTC
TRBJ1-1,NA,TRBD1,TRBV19,CASSIDRTGVYTEAFF,TGTGCCAGTAGTATAGATAGAACAGGGGTGTACACTGAAGCTTTCTTT
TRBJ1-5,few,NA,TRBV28,CASSSGTRWVLAQHF,TGTGCCAGCAGTTCCGGGACAAGGTGGGTGTTAGCCCAGCATTTT
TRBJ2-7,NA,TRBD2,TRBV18,CASSPKAASGISYEQYF,TGTGCCAGCTCACCAAAGGCGGCGAGCGGGATCTCCTACGAGCAGTACTTC
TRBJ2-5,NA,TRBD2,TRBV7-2,CASSQGGVSETQYF,TGTGCCAGCAGCCAGGGAGGGGTCTCGGAGACCCAGTACTTC
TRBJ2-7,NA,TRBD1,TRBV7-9,CASSVARFGTGGYEQYF,TGTGCCAGCAGCGTAGCACGATTCGGGACAGGGGGCTACGAGCAGTACTTC
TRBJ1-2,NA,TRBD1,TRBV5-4,CASSLGPGQGIYGYTF,TGTGCCAGCAGCTTGGGCCCGGGACAGGGAATCTATGGCTACACCTTC
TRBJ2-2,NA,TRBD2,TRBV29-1,CSAASGVNTGELFF,TGCAGCGCGGCGAGCGGGGTTAACACCGGGGAGCTGTTTTTT
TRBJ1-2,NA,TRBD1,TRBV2,CASSEGDRDYGYTF,TGTGCCAGCAGTGAGGGGGACAGGGACTATGGCTACACCTTC
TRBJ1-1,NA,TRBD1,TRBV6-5,CASRQGLNTEAFF,TGTGCCAGCAGACAGGGGCTGAACACTGAAGCTTTCTTT
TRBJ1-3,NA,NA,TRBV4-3,CASSPGRSGNTIYF,TGCGCCAGCAGCCCAGGGCGATCTGGAAACACCATATATTTT
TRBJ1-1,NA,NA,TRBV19,CASSMVMGLEAFF,TGTGCCAGTAGTATGGTTATGGGACTTGAAGCTTTCTTT